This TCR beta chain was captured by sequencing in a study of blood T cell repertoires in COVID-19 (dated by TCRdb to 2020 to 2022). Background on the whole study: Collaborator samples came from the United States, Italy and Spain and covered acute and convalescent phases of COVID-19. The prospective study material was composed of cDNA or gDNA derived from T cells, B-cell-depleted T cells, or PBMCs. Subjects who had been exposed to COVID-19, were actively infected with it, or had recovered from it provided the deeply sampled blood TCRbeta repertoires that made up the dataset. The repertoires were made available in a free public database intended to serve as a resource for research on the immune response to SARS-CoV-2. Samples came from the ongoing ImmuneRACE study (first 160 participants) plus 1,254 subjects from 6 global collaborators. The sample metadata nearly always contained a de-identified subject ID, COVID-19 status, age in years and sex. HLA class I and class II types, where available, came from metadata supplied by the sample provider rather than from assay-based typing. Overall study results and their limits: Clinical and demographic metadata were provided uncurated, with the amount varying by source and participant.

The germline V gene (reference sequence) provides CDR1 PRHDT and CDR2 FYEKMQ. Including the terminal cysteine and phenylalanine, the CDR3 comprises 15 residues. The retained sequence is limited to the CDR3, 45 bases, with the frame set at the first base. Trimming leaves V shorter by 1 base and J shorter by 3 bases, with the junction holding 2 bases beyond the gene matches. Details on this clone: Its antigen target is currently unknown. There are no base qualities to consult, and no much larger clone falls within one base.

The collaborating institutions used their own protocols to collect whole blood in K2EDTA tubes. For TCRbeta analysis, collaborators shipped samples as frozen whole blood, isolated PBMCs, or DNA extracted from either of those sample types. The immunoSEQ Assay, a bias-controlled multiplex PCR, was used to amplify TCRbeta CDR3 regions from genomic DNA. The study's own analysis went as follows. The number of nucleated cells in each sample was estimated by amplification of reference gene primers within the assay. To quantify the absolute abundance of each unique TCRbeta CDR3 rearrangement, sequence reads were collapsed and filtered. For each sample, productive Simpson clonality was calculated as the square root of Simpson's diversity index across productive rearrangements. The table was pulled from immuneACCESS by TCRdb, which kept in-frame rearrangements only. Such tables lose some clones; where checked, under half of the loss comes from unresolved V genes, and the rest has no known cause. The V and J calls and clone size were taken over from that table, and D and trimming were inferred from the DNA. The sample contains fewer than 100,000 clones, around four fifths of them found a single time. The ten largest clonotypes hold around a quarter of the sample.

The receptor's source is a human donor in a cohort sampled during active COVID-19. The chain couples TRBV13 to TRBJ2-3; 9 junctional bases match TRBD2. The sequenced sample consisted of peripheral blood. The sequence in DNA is TGTGCCAGCAGCTTAGATACTAGCGGGACAGATACGCAGTATTTT. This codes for CASSLDTSGTDTQYF.